This TCR beta chain was observed in a study of T cells in women clearing cervical HPV infection. Study results and caveats: Each sample's T-cell count was unknown, possibly confounding richness. Richness plus V gene abundances separated cases from controls with AUC roughly 0.85.

TCR beta CDR3 amplified by multiplex PCR from approximately 1,200 ng genomic DNA. Sequencing was performed with immunoSEQ multiplex PCR; in TCRdb, only in-frame clones are kept and a portion is missing. This sample's clone table lists some 33,000 clones. Comment on this clone: Its matching antigen is unknown. Read data end 3 residues before the CDR3 end; the end is taken from the germline J gene.

The V gene's germline CDR1 is SGHKS and CDR2 YYEKEE (reference sequence). Trimming removed 0 bases from V and 8 bases from J, with 9 bases in between. The CDR3 length is 13 residues. The TCR originated in a woman aged 18 to 69 with a cervical HPV16 infection that either progressed to CIN3+ or cleared (not recorded which). The sample was blood buffy coat. The rearrangement uses TRBV5-5 and TRBJ1-5; unclear D gene. CDR3 DNA, as far as it was read: TGTGCCAGCAGCTTGGAGGCGGCGAAGCCC. It translates to CASSLEAAKP. The whole CDR3 region reads CASSLEAAKPQHF.